This T cell receptor (beta chain) was profiled in a study of T cell responses to AZD1222 COVID-19 vaccine (dated by TCRdb to the early 2020s). Study-wide context: Because spike-specific TCR depth and breadth did not differ between the two schedules, AZD1222 recipients who got a second dose at roughly 4 weeks were pooled with those who got a second dose at roughly 12 weeks. A total of approximately 230 trial participants underwent TCR sequencing, of whom 207 received two doses of AZD1222 and about 25 received two doses of the MenACWY control vaccine. Trial participants were enrolled by age into 18-55, 56-69 and 70-plus year subgroups, with approximately 160, 26 and 62 TCR-sequenced participants respectively. Broad study findings and their caveats: Because no day 14 peak-response samples were available, the repertoires could be characterized only after the peak T cell response. The 56-69-year group was small, and its depth increase did not reach significance, likely because of low power. Conclusions about previously exposed vaccinees are limited, since just five to seven AZD1222 recipients were seropositive for SARS-CoV-2 at baseline. Nearly half of unique spike-specific TCRs reportedly recognized epitopes outside regions mutated in the B.1.351 and B.1.1.7 variants. The whole spike protein was spanned by vaccine-associated CD4 TCRs, and dominant responses were seen in regions 160-218 and 743-854. Most participants were white British and females outnumbered males, and the authors suggested that clonal diversity may have been underestimated. Spike-specific TCR breadth and depth rose significantly after two AZD1222 doses compared with day 0 and with MenACWY recipients.

The CDR3 regions of human TCRbeta chains were subjected to immunosequencing. On the authors' methods: TCRs in the repertoires were compared against a reference library of SARS-CoV-2-specific TCRs that had been generated with the MIRA antigen-specificity platform. Breadth was defined as the fraction of unique TCRs that were SARS-CoV-2-associated. Depth was defined as the fraction of total T cells that were SARS-CoV-2-associated. Using the MIRA data, each spike-specific TCR was assigned both to the spike region to which the TCR was reactive and to a CD4 or CD8 class. Log10-transformed breadth and depth values were compared by one-way ANOVA with Sidak's multiple comparisons tests. TCRdb carries this immuneACCESS record with in-frame sequences only. Its versions omit some clonotypes, under half of them owing to an unresolved V gene in the studies checked, with the rest unexplained. The DNA was the basis for D and trimming; V, J and clone size are from that table. The sample has about 97,000 clones on record, roughly 87% of them singletons. Together, the top ten hold more than 15% of the sample.

Deletion took 6 bases off V and 1 base off J, with a span of 9 bases between the germline ends. Measured from the cysteine to the phenylalanine, the CDR3 is 13 residues long. Left in the record is the CDR3 DNA by itself, 39 bases read in frame from the first base. For CDR1 and CDR2, the germline V gene lists MNHEY and SVGAGI. Points on this clone: Its target antigen remains unknown. Nothing much larger sits one base from this clone, and base qualities are not available.

The time point label, as the study defines it: baseline before first vaccination. Samples from vaccinated people were obtained from the UK trials COV001 and COV002, which included a single-blind randomized controlled phase 2/3 trial of AZD1222 (ChAdOx1 nCoV-19) in healthy adults. For TCRbeta chain sequencing, PBMC samples were collected from trial participants at day 0 and at day 28 after the second dose. This receptor was identified in an adult in good health. The V gene is TRBV6-5 and the J gene is TRBJ1-1, with a weak D call of TRBD1 (5 bases match). This specimen was peripheral blood, taken on day 0 of AZD1222 vaccination. The CDR3 region reads CASSLDKNTEAFF. The nucleotides are TGTGCCAGCAGCCTGGACAAGAACACTGAAGCTTTCTTT.